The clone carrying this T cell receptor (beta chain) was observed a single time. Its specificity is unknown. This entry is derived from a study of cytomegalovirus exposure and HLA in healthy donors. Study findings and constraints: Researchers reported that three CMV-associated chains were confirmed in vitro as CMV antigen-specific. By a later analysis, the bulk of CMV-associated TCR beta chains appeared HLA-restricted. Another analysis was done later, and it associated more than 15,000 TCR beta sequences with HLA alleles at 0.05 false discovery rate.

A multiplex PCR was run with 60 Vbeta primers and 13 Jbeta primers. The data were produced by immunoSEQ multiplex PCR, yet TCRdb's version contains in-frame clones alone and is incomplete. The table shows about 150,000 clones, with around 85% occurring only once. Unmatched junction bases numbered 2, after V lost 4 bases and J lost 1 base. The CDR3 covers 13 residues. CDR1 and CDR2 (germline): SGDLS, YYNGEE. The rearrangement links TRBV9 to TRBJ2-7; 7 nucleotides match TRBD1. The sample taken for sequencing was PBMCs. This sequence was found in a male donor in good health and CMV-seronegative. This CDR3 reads CASSLDRSYEQYF. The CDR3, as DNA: TGTGCCAGCAGCTTGGACAGGTCCTACGAGCAGTACTTC.